These 4 T cell receptor beta chains were all obtained from the same sample, sequenced in a study of tissue T cells after allogeneic stem cell transplantation. Noted time point: mouse harvest day 7 after allogeneic transplant. The graft held 10^6 splenic CD5+ T cells and 10^7 T-cell-depleted bone marrow cells. Method: immunoSEQ multiplex PCR; TCRdb's copy keeps in-frame clones and lacks some. The data contain under 9,000 clones, 45% to 65% of them singletons. The sequencing input was lymph node tissue. Receptors originate from a female BALB/c mouse given C57BL/6 T cells with graft-versus-host disease after an allogeneic hematopoietic cell transplant.

In regard to this clone: Mouse germline and gene names are used. The read halts 1 residue ahead of the CDR3 end, with the missing end drawn from the germline J gene. The gene calls are TRBV26 and TRBJ1-3; TRBD1 aligns across 7 bases. The V and J ends lost 2 bases and 3 bases, in that order; junction bases with no gene match: 1. CDR1 and CDR2 (germline): KGHPV, FQNQEV (reference sequence). The CDR3 sequence is 14 residues long. CDR3 bases read: TGTGCCAGCAGTCTGAACAGGGGTGGAAATACGCTCTAT. Amino acids: CASSLNRGGNTLY. The whole CDR3 region reads CASSLNRGGNTLYF.

With regard to this clone: Mouse germline and gene names are used. The read falls 1 residue short of the CDR3 end, and the missing part is taken from the germline J gene. The chain is built from TRBV5 and TRBJ2-1; 11 bases agree with TRBD2. Germline loops: CDR1 LGHNA, CDR2 YNLKQL (reference sequence). After removal of 4 bases from V and 1 base from J, the junction contained 3 bases not matched to a gene. The CDR3 is made up of 16 amino acids. CDR3 sequence: CASSPRLGGNYAEQFF. The CDR3 DNA, read in part, is TGTGCCAGCAGCCCTCGACTGGGGGGGAACTATGCTGAGCAGTTC.

With regard to this clone: Germline and genes: mouse. Read data end 1 residue before the CDR3 end; the end is taken from the germline J gene. V and J are TRBV16 and TRBJ2-1; TRBD1 aligns across 9 bases. J gave up 1 base and V 4 bases, and 2 bases lay outside the gene matches. The germline V gene encodes CDR1 SGHSA and CDR2 FRNQAP. The CDR3 extends over 15 amino acids. Partial CDR3 DNA: TGTGCAAGCAGCTCGGGACAGGGAAACTATGCTGAGCAGTTC. It specifies CASSSGQGNYAEQF. In full, the CDR3 is CASSSGQGNYAEQFF. The variable domain in full, completed from reference TRBV16 and TRBJ2-1, reads NAGVIQTPRHKVTGKGQEATLWCEPISGHSAVFWYRQTIVQGLEFLTYFRNQAPIDDSGMPKERFSAQMPNQSHSTLKIQSTQPQDSAVYLCASSSGQGNYAEQFFGPGTRLTVL.

A single count supports this clone. The gene symbols are mouse symbols. The read ends 1 residue early relative to the CDR3; the germline J gene fills the gap. The rearrangement uses TRBV24 and TRBJ1-4; 8 bases fit TRBD1. V was clipped by 4 bases and J by 4 bases; unmatched bases: 5. The CDR3 has 15 residues. Per germline, CDR1 KGHTA and CDR2 FRNEEI. CDR3 DNA, as far as it was read: TGTGCCAGCAGTCCCGACAGGGGACTCAACGAAAGATTATTT. Amino acids: CASSPDRGLNERLF. The full CDR3 protein is CASSPDRGLNERLFF.